The 13 T cell receptor beta chains presented below share a single source sample, sequenced in a study of shared T cell receptors in the human thymus. Repertoires were generated with immunoSEQ multiplex PCR, while TCRdb's copy carries only in-frame clones and drops some. The sample contains around 730,000 clones, approximately 85% of which appear only once. These data also formed part of another study, on human thymus T cells.

Sample: thymocytes. These receptors came from a girl in the first two years of life with a congenital heart defect.

The CDR3 reads CASSVDGGSSDTQYF. CDR3 DNA: TGTGCCAGCAGCGTAGATGGGGGGAGTTCAGATACGCAGTATTTT. V is TRBV9 and J is TRBJ2-3, with a weak D call TRBD2 (6 bases). The germline V and J ends were trimmed by 0 bases and 4 bases, with 12 bases remaining between them. CDR3 length: 15 amino acids. The V gene's germline CDR1 is SGDLS and CDR2 YYNGEE.

This chain connects TRBV7-2 to TRBJ1-3, with a weak D call TRBD1 (6 bases). The CDR3 spans 17 residues. CDR1 and CDR2 (germline): SGHTA, FQGNSA. The V end lost 4 bases, the J end lost 5 bases, and 21 bases lay between the germline ends. CDR3: CASSWVQGRTSRNTIYF. DNA for the CDR3: TGTGCCAGCAGCTGGGTACAGGGTCGGACTTCCAGAAACACCATATATTTT.

This clone was observed a single time. Since no conserved phenylalanine or tryptophan closes the CDR3, a read error is the likely cause. The V gene is TRBV4-3, the J gene TRBJ1-2; D gene uncertain. CDR1 is LGHNA, CDR2 YSLEER, per germline. The length of the CDR3 is 18 residues. The germline V and J ends were trimmed by 1 base and 2 bases, with 20 bases remaining between them. The CDR3 region has the DNA TGCGCCAGCAGCCAAGGGCGTCGGGGAGGTTCCTGGAACTATGGCTACACCCTC. Its translation: CASSQGRRGGSWNYGYTL.

The gene calls are TRBV14 and TRBJ2-2, with 8 bases that match TRBD1. The J segment lost 0 bases and the V segment lost 6 bases, leaving 3 bases of the junction unmatched. The CDR3 extends over 15 amino acids. Per the germline V gene, CDR1 is SGHDN and CDR2 is FVKESK. DNA of the CDR3: TGTGCCAGCAGATCGGGACAGGCGAACACCGGGGAGCTGTTTTTT. Its protein is CASRSGQANTGELFF.

This clone was recorded only once. This sample includes further DNA sequences coding for the same CDR3. CDR3 bases: TGCGCCAGCAGCCCAGCGGGGCAGGAGGTCGAAAAACTGTTTTTT. Its translation is CASSPAGQEVEKLFF. This rearrangement joins TRBV4-3 to TRBJ1-4; TRBD1 might be the D (5 bases). The length of the CDR3 is 15 residues. CDR1 is LGHNA, CDR2 YSLEER, per germline. The V end lost 4 bases, the J end lost 8 bases, and 17 bases lay between the germline ends.

The chain carries TRBV2 and TRBJ1-2; 7 bases align to TRBD1. J gave up 4 bases and V 2 bases, and 10 bases lay outside the gene matches. Germline CDR1 reads SNHLY; CDR2 reads FYNNEI. This CDR3 has 16 amino acids. The CDR3 region has the DNA TGTGCCAGCAGTGAACACGACAGGGTCCCTTTCTATGGCTACACCTTC. This translates into CASSEHDRVPFYGYTF.

The chain is built from TRBV5-1 and TRBJ2-2, with a tentative D call TRBD1 (5 bases). CDR1 and CDR2 (germline): SGHRS, YFSETQ. The CDR3 loop spans 17 amino acids. V was clipped by 4 bases and J by 3 bases, with 19 bases between them. CDR3 region: CASSPRVEDKDTGELFF. The CDR3 coding sequence is TGCGCCAGCAGCCCCCGGGTCGAGGACAAGGACACCGGGGAGCTGTTTTTT.

The CDR3 here is CASSLRSSLSPMNTEAFF. The CDR3 region has the DNA TGCGCCAGCAGCCTTCGCAGTAGCCTATCCCCCATGAACACTGAAGCTTTCTTT. The chain joins TRBV5-1 to TRBJ1-1; no reliable D call. In germline, CDR1 is SGHRS, CDR2 YFSETQ. The CDR3 has 18 residues. The ends were cut back, 4 bases at V and 0 bases at J, with 22 bases in the middle. The entire variable domain, with the rest obtained from reference TRBV5-1 and TRBJ1-1, is as follows: KAGVTQTPRYLIKTRGQQVTLSCSPISGHRSVSWYQQTPGQGLQFLFEYFSETQRNKGNFPGRFSGRQFSNSRSEMNVSTLELGDSALYLCASSLRSSLSPMNTEAFFGQGTRLTVV.

This rearrangement joins TRBV27 to TRBJ1-2; tentative D call: TRBD1 (6 bases). Trimming shortened V by 2 bases and J by 0 bases, and 13 bases separated the two germline ends. CDR1 and CDR2 (germline): MNHEY, SMNVEV (reference sequence). The CDR3 loop spans 16 amino acids. CDR3 DNA sequence: TGTGCCAGCAGTTTAAGGGACACGATAACTAACTATGGCTACACCTTC. Encoded protein: CASSLRDTITNYGYTF.

CDR3 bases: TGTGCCAGCAAGCCGACAGGGAACTATGGCTACACCTTC. Protein product: CASKPTGNYGYTF. The chain employs TRBV2 and TRBJ1-2, with 7 bases that match TRBD1. J was trimmed by 2 bases and V by 7 bases; bases with no gene match: 4. The CDR3 extends over 13 amino acids. Germline CDR1 and CDR2: SNHLY and FYNNEI.

This chain connects TRBV4-3 to TRBJ1-1, with a tentative D call TRBD1 (5 bases). Germline-derived CDR1 and CDR2 are LGHNA and YSLEER. Trimming took 6 bases from V and 0 from J, leaving 17 bases between them. This CDR3 has 16 residues. The DNA of the CDR3 is TGCGCCAGCAGTGGCCTTACGGGGGGTATGAACACTGAAGCTTTCTTT. It codes for CASSGLTGGMNTEAFF.

This chain links TRBV6-1 with TRBJ2-7; D gene unclear. The germline CDR1 and CDR2 sequences are MNHNS and SASEGT. CDR3 length equals 13 residues. Trimming removed 8 bases from V and 4 bases from J, with 15 bases in between. CDR3 residues: CASLTDGRYEQYF. The CDR3 bases are TGTGCCAGCCTCACCGACGGCAGGTACGAGCAGTACTTC.

This sequence joins TRBV27 and TRBJ2-1; 8 positions agree with TRBD2. Unmatched junction bases numbered 16, after V lost 0 bases and J lost 0 bases. CDR3 length: 21 residues. Germline V gene lookup returns CDR1 MNHEY and CDR2 SMNVEV (reference sequence). This chain's CDR3 is CASSLSSLAGDNKCSYNEQFF. For the CDR3, the DNA is TGTGCCAGCAGTTTATCTTCGCTAGCGGGCGATAATAAATGCTCCTACAATGAGCAGTTCTTC.